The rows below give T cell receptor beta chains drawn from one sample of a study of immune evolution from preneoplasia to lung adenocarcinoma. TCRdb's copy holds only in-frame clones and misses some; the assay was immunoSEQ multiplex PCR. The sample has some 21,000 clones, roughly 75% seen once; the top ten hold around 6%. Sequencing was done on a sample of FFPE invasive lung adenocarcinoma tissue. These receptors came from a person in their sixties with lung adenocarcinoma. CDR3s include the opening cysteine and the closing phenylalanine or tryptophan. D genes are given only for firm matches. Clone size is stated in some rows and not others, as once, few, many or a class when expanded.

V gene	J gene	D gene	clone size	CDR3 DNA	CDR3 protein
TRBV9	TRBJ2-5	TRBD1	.	TGTGCCAGCAGCCCAGGACAGGGCCAAGAGACCCAGTACTTC	CASSPGQGQETQYF
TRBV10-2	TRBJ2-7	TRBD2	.	TGCGCCAGCAAAGCGGGGAGGGAGAACGAGCAGTACTTC	CASKAGRENEQYF
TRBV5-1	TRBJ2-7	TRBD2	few	TGCGCCAGCAGCTTGCCAGCGGGAGGACCCTTTACCTACGAGCAGTACTTC	CASSLPAGGPFTYEQYF
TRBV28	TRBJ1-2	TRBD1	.	TGTGCCAGCAGAGATGACAGGGGTTTTAGTCTACTATCACTCTCTTATGGCTACACCTTC	CASRDDRGFSLLSLSYGYTF
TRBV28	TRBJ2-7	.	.	TGTGCCAGCGGTCCTCGGAGGGAGCAGTACTTC	CASGPRREQYF
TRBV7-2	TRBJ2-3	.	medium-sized	TGTGCCAGCAGCTTGGACCTAGATCGGTTAGATACGCAGTATTTT	CASSLDLDRLDTQYF
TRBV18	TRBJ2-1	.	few	TGTGCCAGCTCACCACCCTCGAGGAAGGACTACAATGAGCAGTTCTTC	CASSPPSRKDYNEQFF
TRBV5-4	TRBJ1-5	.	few	TGTGCCAGCAGCTTGTCGGGGACCAATCAGCCCCAGCATTTT	CASSLSGTNQPQHF
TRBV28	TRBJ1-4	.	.	TGTGCCAGCAGTCGACCGCACCATGAAAAACTGTTTTTT	CASSRPHHEKLFF
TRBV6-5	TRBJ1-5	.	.	TGTGCCAGCACCCCAAGGGGGGGAGGACAGCCCCAGCATTTT	CASTPRGGGQPQHF
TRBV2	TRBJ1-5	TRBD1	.	TGTGCCAGTTTGCAACGAACAGGGGTCAATCAGCCCCAGCATTTT	CASLQRTGVNQPQHF
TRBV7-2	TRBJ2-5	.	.	TGTGCCAGCAGCTTTACAGGGACCAAAGAGACCCAGTACTTC	CASSFTGTKETQYF
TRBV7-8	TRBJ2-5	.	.	TGTGCCAGCAACCTTATCCCCCGGGGACAAAGACAAGAGACCCAGTACTTC	CASNLIPRGQRQETQYF
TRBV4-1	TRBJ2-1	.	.	TGCGCCAGCAGCCCGGGAGTAGCGGCATCCTACAATGAGCAGTTCTTC	CASSPGVAASYNEQFF
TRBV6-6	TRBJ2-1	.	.	TGTGCCAGCAGTTACTCTCCCGGGAATGAGCAGTTCTTC	CASSYSPGNEQFF
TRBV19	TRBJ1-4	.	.	TGTGCCAGTAGTAGAGACGGGGGCGCAGGGGAAAAACTGTTTTTT	CASSRDGGAGEKLFF